The 29 T cell receptor beta chains given below trace back to one sample, sequenced in a study of OX40 agonist ivuxolimab in advanced cancers. The method behind the library was the immunoSEQ multiplex PCR assay. TCRdb took this table from immuneACCESS and kept in-frame rearrangements with V and J called. Such tables lack part of the clones; where checked against another copy, unresolved V genes explain under half of the gap, and the rest is unexplained. Present in this sample are tens of thousands of clones, approximately 91% of which were seen just once. The top ten clones comprise approximately 0.69% of the sample. The sequences come from CD4+ or CD8+ T cells sorted from blood, collected in a trial of the OX40 agonist ivuxolimab. The receptors were gathered from an adult with an advanced solid tumor such as melanoma, head and neck, liver or kidney cancer.

In this sample, this clone turned up a few times. The DNA of the CDR3 is TGTGCCAGCAGTAGCATCCGAGGGCCCCTCCAAGAGACCCAGTACTTC. It codes for CASSSIRGPLQETQYF. V usage is TRBV27 and J usage is TRBJ2-5, with a possible D match to TRBD2 (5 bases). Trimming left V 5 bases short and J 1 base short, with 17 bases between. Per the germline V gene, CDR1 is MNHEY and CDR2 is SMNVEV (reference sequence). The CDR3 extends over 16 amino acids.

The CDR3 nucleotides read TGTGCCAGCAGCGTAGCAGAAGGGACTATCATAAGCGAGCAGTACTTC. Translation gives CASSVAEGTIISEQYF. The genes are TRBV9 and TRBJ2-7, with 7 nucleotides matching TRBD2. J lost 6 bases, V lost 0 bases, and 12 bases had no gene match. CDR3 length: 16 amino acids. The germline gives CDR1 SGDLS, CDR2 YYNGEE.

The chain is built from TRBV5-4 and TRBJ1-2, with TRBD1 matching 7 bases. V was pared by 3 bases and J by 8 bases, with 10 bases of the junction left unmatched. Germline V gene lookup returns CDR1 SGHNT and CDR2 YYREEE (reference sequence). CDR3 size: 14 residues. CDR3 residues: CASSYPDRARGYTF. The DNA of the CDR3 is TGTGCCAGCAGCTATCCAGACAGGGCCCGCGGCTACACCTTC.

The chain links TRBV10-3 to TRBJ2-1; D not resolved. Germline V gene data show CDR1 as ENHRY and CDR2 as SYGVKD. This CDR3 spans 14 amino acids. The V end lost 2 bases, the J end lost 7 bases, and 12 bases lay between the germline ends. CDR3 region: CAISEAQRNNEQFF. The CDR3 DNA follows: TGTGCCATCAGTGAGGCCCAGCGAAATAATGAGCAGTTCTTC.

The chain is built from TRBV28 and TRBJ1-1; D is ambiguous. V lost 7 bases and J 0 bases, leaving 12 bases between the germline ends. The length of the CDR3 is 14 residues. CDR1 is MDHEN and CDR2 is SYDVKM in the germline V gene. The CDR3 DNA reads TGTGCCAGCACCTCTGGAAACATGAACACTGAAGCTTTCTTT. Residues: CASTSGNMNTEAFF.

V usage is TRBV10-3 and J usage is TRBJ1-2; D remains unclear. Germline-derived CDR1 and CDR2 are ENHRY and SYGVKD. Trimming removed 5 bases at V and 8 bases at J, with 18 bases between. The CDR3 length is 14 residues. This chain's CDR3 is CAISTDGQARGYTF. For the CDR3, the DNA is TGTGCCATCAGTACGGACGGTCAGGCACGGGGCTACACCTTC.

The table lists this clone with a count of one. The rearrangement uses TRBV11-2 and TRBJ2-5, with D possibly TRBD1 on 5 matching bases. The V end was cut by 1 base, the J end by 4 bases, with 16 bases between. This CDR3 is built from 16 residues. Germline values: CDR1 SGHAT, CDR2 FQNNGV. Written as DNA, the CDR3 is TGTGCCAGCAGCTTAGGTTCGGCAGGGTGGGCAGAGACCCAGTACTTC. Translation: CASSLGSAGWAETQYF.

The J gene is TRBJ1-1, the V gene TRBV10-2; 9 positions match TRBD1. Germline V gene data show CDR1 as WSHSY and CDR2 as SAAADI. The CDR3 consists of 16 residues. Trimming took 4 bases from V and 3 from J; bases not matched to a gene: 9. This CDR3 is CASSATGGSRDTEAFF. Here the CDR3 DNA reads TGCGCCAGCAGTGCAACAGGGGGCTCTCGAGACACTGAAGCTTTCTTT.

The chain has TRBV5-6 and TRBJ2-3; no definite D call. The CDR3 loop spans 14 amino acids. The germline CDR1 and CDR2 sequences are SGHDT and YYEEEE. V lost 0 bases and J lost 5, with 10 bases in between. CDR3 in DNA: TGTGCCAGCAGCTTGGACTATCCGGAAGATACGCAGTATTTT. Protein sequence: CASSLDYPEDTQYF. Complete variable domain (other parts from reference TRBV5-6 and TRBJ2-3): DAGVTQSPTHLIKTRGQQVTLRCSPKSGHDTVSWYQQALGQGPQFIFQYYEEEERQRGNFPDRFSGHQFPNYSSELNVNALLLGDSALYLCASSLDYPEDTQYFGPGTRLTVL.

The V and J genes are TRBV5-1 and TRBJ1-1, with 8 bases aligning to TRBD1. The length of the CDR3 is 14 residues. Per the germline V gene, CDR1 is SGHRS and CDR2 is YFSETQ. The junction had 4 bases not matched to a gene; V was cut back by 1 base and J by 5 bases. CDR3 in DNA: TGCGCCAGCAGCTTGTCAGGGGGCTCGACTGAAGCTTTCTTT. Translation gives CASSLSGGSTEAFF.

The chain uses TRBV9 and TRBJ1-5, with D hard to call. Trimming shortened V by 4 bases and J by 2 bases, and 16 bases separated the two germline ends. Germline-derived CDR1 and CDR2 are SGDLS and YYNGEE. CDR3 length: 16 amino acids. The CDR3 bases are TGTGCCAGCAGCCCCGACGGCGAGGGTGGCAATCAGCCCCAGCATTTT. Translating it yields CASSPDGEGGNQPQHF.

The chain has TRBV5-5 and TRBJ2-7, with D hard to call. V gave up 4 bases and J gave up 2 bases, with 13 bases separating them. Germline CDR1 SGHKS, CDR2 YYEKEE (reference sequence). The CDR3 contains 14 residues. The CDR3, as DNA: TGTGCCAGCAGCCCCCTGGCGGCAGCCTACGAGCAGTACTTC. It codes for CASSPLAAAYEQYF.

Only a few counts were recorded for this clone. The chain carries TRBV5-6 and TRBJ1-6, with D possibly matching TRBD1 (5 bases). The CDR3 has 14 amino acids. CDR1 and CDR2 from the germline V gene are SGHDT and YYEEEE. With 1 base removed from V and 6 bases from J, the gap between germline ends came to 8 bases. The CDR3 protein is CASSLSQGNSPLHF. For the CDR3, the DNA is TGTGCCAGCAGCTTGAGCCAGGGTAATTCACCCCTCCACTTT.

CDR3 in DNA: TGTGCCAGCAGCACATTAGATGGAGGACAGGGGGCTGGGGCCAACGTCCTGACTTTC. It is translated as CASSTLDGGQGAGANVLTF. The genes are TRBV9 and TRBJ2-6, with 10 bases identical to TRBD1. The CDR3 contains 19 residues. The V gene's germline CDR1 is SGDLS and CDR2 YYNGEE. V lost 4 bases to trimming and J lost 2 bases; unmatched junction nucleotides: 12.

The V and J genes are TRBV19 and TRBJ1-5; D is uncertain. Germline V gene data show CDR1 as LNHDA and CDR2 as SQIVND (reference sequence). The CDR3 is 14 residues long. V was pared by 3 bases and J by 0 bases, with 6 bases between. The CDR3 coding sequence is TGTGCCAGTAGTATCACACGTAGCAATCAGCCCCAGCATTTT. The encoded protein is CASSITRSNQPQHF.

V usage is TRBV18 and J usage is TRBJ1-5; D is unclear. Between the trimmed V and J ends, which lost 4 bases and 6 bases, there was a span of 10 bases. The V gene's germline CDR1 is KGHSH and CDR2 LQKENI. The CDR3 totals 13 residues. In nucleotides, the CDR3 is TGTGCCAGCTCACTAGGCGTGGCTCAGCCCCAGCATTTT. Protein: CASSLGVAQPQHF.

The J gene is TRBJ1-1, the V gene TRBV28; TRBD1 is a possible D gene (6 bases). The CDR3 is 12 amino acids. Germline V CDR1 and CDR2: MDHEN, SYDVKM. Trimming cost V 3 bases and J 8 bases, with 10 bases left between them. The CDR3 sequence is CASSFGGLEAFF. CDR3 in DNA: TGTGCCAGCAGTTTTGGGGGGCTAGAAGCTTTCTTT.

The J gene is TRBJ2-3, the V gene TRBV19; D possibly corresponds to TRBD1 (5 bases). V was cut by 4 bases and J by 3 bases, with 23 bases left in between. In germline, CDR1 is LNHDA, CDR2 SQIVND (reference sequence). The CDR3 has 18 residues. The CDR3 is CASSKVPLRQSGTDTQYF. DNA for the CDR3: TGTGCCAGTAGTAAAGTTCCTCTGAGACAGTCTGGAACAGATACGCAGTATTTT.

The table lists this clone with a few counts. The chain combines TRBV19 with TRBJ1-1, with TRBD1 identical over 12 bases. This CDR3 is built from 14 residues. Germline CDR1 is LNHDA and CDR2 is SQIVND (reference sequence). Trimming cost V 7 bases and J 8 bases; bases outside gene matches: 8. The CDR3 loop is CASTMGQGAREAFF. CDR3 coding DNA: TGTGCCAGTACCATGGGACAGGGGGCGCGAGAAGCTTTCTTT. Supplemented by reference TRBV19 and TRBJ1-1, the full variable domain reads DGGITQSPKYLFRKEGQNVTLSCEQNLNHDAMYWYRQDPGQGLRLIYYSQIVNDFQKGDIAEGYSVSREKKESFPLTVTSAQKNPTAFYLCASTMGQGAREAFFGQGTRLTVV.

V and J are TRBV18 and TRBJ2-1; 9 bases line up with TRBD2. The CDR3 runs to 18 residues. V lost 1 base to trimming and J lost 3 bases; unmatched junction nucleotides: 10. Germline assignment: CDR1 KGHSH and CDR2 LQKENI. The CDR3, as DNA: TGTGCCAGCTCACCACGGATTAGCGGGAGTCCTAACTACAATGAGCAGTTCTTC. As protein: CASSPRISGSPNYNEQFF.

The chain employs TRBV27 and TRBJ2-1; 7 bases are shared with TRBD2. V was pared by 6 bases and J by 3 bases, with 8 bases of the junction left unmatched. Germline V gene data show CDR1 as MNHEY and CDR2 as SMNVEV (reference sequence). The CDR3 spans 15 residues. CDR3: CASSSLSGDYNEQFF. The CDR3, as DNA: TGTGCCAGCAGCTCCCTAAGCGGGGACTACAATGAGCAGTTCTTC.

In DNA, the CDR3 is TGTGCCAGCAGCCCGCTCGGGACAGGGGGTTATGGGGCCAACGTCCTGACTTTC. Encoded protein: CASSPLGTGGYGANVLTF. This chain joins TRBV27 and TRBJ2-6, with 11 bases lining up with TRBD1. Germline assignment: CDR1 MNHEY and CDR2 SMNVEV (reference sequence). With V trimmed by 6 bases and J by 3 bases, 10 bases remained unmatched. CDR3 length: 18 residues.

This chain connects TRBV5-1 to TRBJ2-3; D unclear. The CDR3 contains 15 residues. Trimming stripped 0 bases from V and 3 bases from J, with 11 bases between. CDR1 is SGHRS, CDR2 YFSETQ, per germline. CDR3 protein: CASSLALGKTDTQYF. The CDR3 coding sequence is TGCGCCAGCAGCTTGGCCTTGGGAAAGACAGATACGCAGTATTTT.

The chain links TRBV5-1 to TRBJ1-1; possibly TRBD1 for D (5 bases). Looked up from germline, CDR1 is SGHRS and CDR2 is YFSETQ. There are 16 residues in the CDR3. V lost 4 bases to trimming and J lost 2 bases, with 18 bases between them. CDR3 in amino acids: CASSLGGGRTNTEAFF. Here the CDR3 DNA reads TGCGCCAGCAGCCTGGGGGGAGGCAGGACTAACACTGAAGCTTTCTTT.

The rearrangement links TRBV11-3 to TRBJ1-5; D remains ambiguous. Germline V gene lookup returns CDR1 SGHNT and CDR2 YENEEA. CDR3 size: 16 residues. Trimming cost V 4 bases and J 0 bases, with 13 bases left between them. The CDR3 region is CASSSKTGDSNQPQHF. CDR3 sequence (DNA): TGTGCCAGCAGCTCCAAAACCGGGGATAGCAATCAGCCCCAGCATTTT.

The V and J genes are TRBV29-1 and TRBJ1-2; D is possibly TRBD1 (5 bases). Looked up from germline, CDR1 is SQVTM and CDR2 is ANQGSEA. Deletions cut 4 bases from V and 2 bases from J, with 11 bases between. The CDR3 loop spans 13 amino acids. Here the CDR3 reads CSVGTGLNYGYTF. CDR3 nucleotides: TGCAGCGTTGGGACGGGACTGAACTATGGCTACACCTTC.

The gene calls are TRBV30 and TRBJ1-5; a possible D gene is TRBD1 (5 bases). Germline loops: CDR1 GTSNPN, CDR2 SVGIG (reference sequence). V was cut by 4 bases and J by 4 bases, with 11 bases left in between. The CDR3 totals 13 residues. This CDR3 is CAWNDGANQPQHF. Here the CDR3 DNA reads TGTGCCTGGAATGACGGGGCAAATCAGCCCCAGCATTTT.

This clone was picked up a small number of times. The V gene is TRBV4-2, the J gene TRBJ2-5; D perhaps matches TRBD2 (6 bases). The CDR3 length is 17 residues. Trimming took off 3 bases at V and 6 bases at J, with 23 bases between the two ends. Germline V gene sequence: CDR1 LGHNA, CDR2 YNFKEQ. The CDR3 coding sequence is TGTGCCAGCAGCCACGATTTAATCGGGGGATTAGGGAAGACCCAGTACTTC. It is translated as CASSHDLIGGLGKTQYF.

On this clone: One end of the junction does not line up with germline, which may come from a read error. The chain employs TRBV7-7 and TRBJ2-1; 8 bases map to TRBD2. Germline CDR1 is SSHAT and CDR2 is FNYEAQ (reference sequence). The CDR3 extends over 14 amino acids. The CDR3 coding sequence is TGTGCTAGCAGCTTCAGCGGGAGATACAATGAGCAGTTCTTC. The encoded protein is CASSFSGRYNEQFF.